The rows below give T cell receptor beta chains drawn from one sample of a study of spatial heterogeneity in lung cancer. MiXCR was run by TCRdb on the 5' RACE reads, yielding one entry per CDR3 protein. The sample contains approximately 9,300 distinct CDR3 sequences, around 5.6% of which appear only once. The source was normal lung tissue next to the tumor, collected at surgery. These receptors were obtained from a male donor with early-stage non-small cell lung cancer. The CDR3 runs from the conserved cysteine through the conserved F or W. The D gene is left open where the match is weak. Only some rows state a clone size, as once, few, many or a class for expanded clones.

CDR3 length	V gene	clone size	D gene	J gene	CDR3 DNA	CDR3 protein
12	TRBV29-1	many	NA	TRBJ2-6	TGCAGCGCCCGGACAACGGACGACGTCCTGACTTTC	CSARTTDDVLTF
12	TRBV11-3	NA	NA	TRBJ2-5	TGTGCCAGCAGCTTAGATAGCGAGACCCAGTACTTC	CASSLDSETQYF
14	TRBV12-3/TRBV12-4	many	TRBD1	TRBJ2-2	TGTGCCAGCAGTTTAGGGACAGGGTACGGGGAGCTGTTTTTT	CASSLGTGYGELFF
16	TRBV7-2	many	NA	TRBJ2-3	TGTGCCAGCAGCTTAGCTGCGGGGCAGCACACAGATACGCAGTATTTT	CASSLAAGQHTDTQYF
16	TRBV7-9	NA	NA	TRBJ1-2	TGTGCCAGCAGCTCCCAAGGGACAACTTTTACCTATGGCTACACCTTC	CASSSQGTTFTYGYTF
15	TRBV20-1	many	TRBD2	TRBJ2-2	TGCAGTGCCGAACTGGGGACTACCCACACCGGGGAGCTGTTTTTT	CSAELGTTHTGELFF
15	TRBV7-9	many	TRBD1	TRBJ2-1	TGTGCCAGCATCCCCCCGGGACAGCCGGTCAATGAGCAGTTCTTC	CASIPPGQPVNEQFF
14	TRBV14	many	TRBD2	TRBJ2-1	TGTGCCAGCAGCCGGGCGGGACTATACAATGAGCAGTTCTTC	CASSRAGLYNEQFF
11	TRBV24-1	NA	NA	TRBJ2-1	TGTGCCCCCGACCGTAACAATGAGCAGTTCTTC	CAPDRNNEQFF
17	TRBV11-1	many	NA	TRBJ2-3	TGTGCCAGCAGCTTAGATGAACAGGGTAGGGGCACAGATACGCAGTATTTT	CASSLDEQGRGTDTQYF
14	TRBV7-2	NA	TRBD1	TRBJ1-4	TGTGCCAGCAGCCCACGACAGGGAATTGAAAAACTGTTTTTT	CASSPRQGIEKLFF
15	TRBV5-4	NA	NA	TRBJ2-7	TGTGCCAGCAGAACTCAGGACAGAGAGGACTACGAGCAGTACTTC	CASRTQDREDYEQYF
13	TRBV28	medium-sized	TRBD1	TRBJ2-7	TGTGCCAGCAGTCCGGGACAGACCTACGAGCAGTACTTC	CASSPGQTYEQYF
11	TRBV6-6	many	NA	TRBJ2-1	TGTGCCAGCAAGGTGTGGGGTGAGCAGTTCTTC	CASKVWGEQFF
12	TRBV20-1	NA	NA	TRBJ2-7	TGCAGTGCTGGAGGGACGGGCTACGAGCAGTACTTC	CSAGGTGYEQYF
13	TRBV2	many	NA	TRBJ2-7	TGTGCCAGCCTACTAGACAGCTCCTACGAGCAGTACTTC	CASLLDSSYEQYF
12	TRBV10-2	many	NA	TRBJ2-5	TGCGCCAGCGAGGCCCCGGGGGAGACCCAGTACTTC	CASEAPGETQYF
18	TRBV10-3	many	TRBD2	TRBJ2-1	TGTGCCATCAGCAGCGGGACTAGCGGGAGTAGCTCCTACAATGAGCAGTTCTTC	CAISSGTSGSSSYNEQFF
16	TRBV6-2/TRBV6-3	few	TRBD2	TRBJ2-4	TGTGCCAGCAGTTACTCACCGCGGGGGGCCCAAAACATTCAGTACTTC	CASSYSPRGAQNIQYF
12	TRBV28	many	NA	TRBJ2-7	TGTGCCAGCAGTTTGGACGCGTACGAGCAGTACTTC	CASSLDAYEQYF
16	TRBV27	many	NA	TRBJ1-6	TGTGCCAGCAGTTTAGGTGCGGGGGCGAATAATTCACCCCTCCACTTT	CASSLGAGANNSPLHF
16	TRBV20-1	many	TRBD1	TRBJ1-1	TGCAGTGCTAGAGGCGCCCCGGGACAGCTCGTGACTGAAGCTTTCTTT	CSARGAPGQLVTEAFF